The 8 T cell receptor beta chains presented below share a single source sample, sequenced in a study of control samples from healthy donors and cancer patients. Generated by immunoSEQ multiplex PCR, the TCRdb table keeps only in-frame clones and is missing some. This table has 150,000 to 200,000 clones, about 91% appearing once. Input material: blood. The receptors originated from a young woman in good health.

This clone was recorded only once. The chain employs TRBV11-2 and TRBJ2-3; 7 nucleotides align to TRBD1. The CDR3 is 15 amino acids. The junction had 7 bases not matched to a gene; V was cut back by 5 bases and J by 2 bases. Germline CDR1 and CDR2: SGHAT and FQNNGV. DNA of the CDR3: TGTGCCAGCAGCGCATGGGACAGTTACACAGATACGCAGTATTTT. The encoded protein is CASSAWDSYTDTQYF.

This clone appeared once. CDR3 sequence reads: CASRQQGPYEQYF. The CDR3 DNA follows: TGTGCCAGTCGACAACAGGGACCCTACGAGCAGTACTTC. The chain carries TRBV2 and TRBJ2-7; the D gene is possibly TRBD1 (6 bases). The CDR3 runs 13 residues. The ends were cut back, 9 bases at V and 2 bases at J, with 14 bases in the middle. Germline CDR1 and CDR2: SNHLY and FYNNEI.

V gene TRBV6-6 combines with J gene TRBJ1-4; TRBD1 might be the D (6 bases). Per germline, CDR1 MNHNY and CDR2 SVGAGI (reference sequence). The CDR3 runs to 14 residues. Trimming pared 8 bases from V and 7 bases from J, leaving 17 bases between. The CDR3 spells CASQKGGSGEKLFF. CDR3 nucleotides: TGTGCCAGCCAAAAGGGGGGGTCGGGTGAAAAACTGTTTTTT.

The chain employs TRBV5-4 and TRBJ2-5; 8 nucleotides align to TRBD2. V shed 4 bases, J shed 1 base, and the junction held 12 bases outside the gene matches. Per germline, CDR1 SGHNT and CDR2 YYREEE (reference sequence). The CDR3 has 17 residues. CDR3 in amino acids: CASSPAPGLGGQETQYF. The CDR3 DNA follows: TGTGCCAGCAGCCCCGCCCCGGGACTAGGGGGCCAAGAGACCCAGTACTTC.

CDR3 DNA sequence: TGTGCCAGTTCGGGGACTAGCGGGTTTCAGGGGCAGTACTTC. This translates into CASSGTSGFQGQYF. The J gene is TRBJ2-7, the V gene TRBV5-6; TRBD2 matches at 12 bases. Per the germline V gene, CDR1 is SGHDT and CDR2 is YYEEEE. This CDR3 contains 14 residues. J gave up 9 bases and V 8 bases, and 12 bases lay outside the gene matches.

This chain joins TRBV5-5 and TRBJ1-2; a weak D match, TRBD1 (6 bases). Germline V lookup: CDR1 SGHKS, CDR2 YYEKEE (reference sequence). With 4 bases removed from V and 5 bases from J, the gap between germline ends came to 15 bases. The CDR3 has 14 amino acids. CDR3 loop: CASSPRGRLYGYTF. In DNA, the CDR3 is TGTGCCAGCAGCCCCAGGGGCCGGTTATATGGCTACACCTTC. Drawing the rest from reference TRBV5-5 and TRBJ1-2, the complete variable domain is DAGVTQSPTHLIKTRGQQVTLRCSPISGHKSVSWYQQVLGQGPQFIFQYYEKEERGRGNFPDRFSARQFPNYSSELNVNALLLGDSALYLCASSPRGRLYGYTFGSGTRLTVV.

The chain links TRBV2 to TRBJ2-3; TRBD1 agrees at 7 bases. Germline CDR1 and CDR2: SNHLY and FYNNEI. Trimming removed 5 bases from V and 2 bases from J; junction bases left unmatched: 4. The CDR3 contains 14 residues. CDR3 nucleotides: TGTGCCAGCAGTTGGGACAGAACCACAGATACGCAGTATTTT. It specifies CASSWDRTTDTQYF.

This chain joins TRBV27 and TRBJ1-2; a possible D gene is TRBD1 (6 bases). CDR3 length: 15 amino acids. Germline V gene data show CDR1 as MNHEY and CDR2 as SMNVEV (reference sequence). The V and J ends lost 6 bases and 8 bases respectively, with 22 bases between them. CDR3 DNA: TGTGCCAGCAGAGAGTTAGGGGGAAGTGAGCTCGGCTACACCTTC. Amino acid sequence: CASRELGGSELGYTF.